The 31 T cell receptor beta chains reported below all come from one sample, sequenced in a study of CD8 T cells in Susac syndrome. With random hexamers, 0.5 to 1 ug RNA was reverse transcribed. TCRdb independently ran MiXCR on the immunoSEQ multiplex PCR reads; one entry per CDR3 protein. The sample has about 130,000 distinct CDR3 sequences, about 92% seen once. Sequenced material: CD8+ T cells from PBMCs. These receptors were taken from a human donor with multiple sclerosis.

The chain carries TRBV19 and TRBJ2-1; no reliable D call. The V end lost 3 bases, the J end lost 1 base, and 16 bases lay between the germline ends. Germline V gene sequence: CDR1 LNHDA, CDR2 SQIVND (reference sequence). The CDR3 covers 17 residues. The chain's CDR3 is CASSIKELTPSYNEQFF. In DNA form, the CDR3 reads TGTGCCAGTAGTATCAAGGAGCTCACCCCATCCTACAATGAGCAGTTCTTC.

The chain carries TRBV7-9 and TRBJ2-5; weak D call: TRBD1 (6 bases). The germline V and J ends were trimmed by 2 bases and 1 base, with 8 bases remaining between them. The CDR3 runs 14 residues. CDR1 is SEHNR and CDR2 is FQNEAQ in the germline V gene (reference sequence). The CDR3 nucleotides read TGTGCCAGCAGCTTATCCAGGGGCCAAGAGACCCAGTACTTC. Amino acids: CASSLSRGQETQYF.

The chain couples TRBV27 to TRBJ2-1; TRBD2 aligns across 12 bases. The length of the CDR3 is 13 residues. The trim removed 8 bases at V and 9 bases at J, leaving 5 bases unmatched. The V gene's germline CDR1 is MNHEY and CDR2 SMNVEV (reference sequence). Here the CDR3 reads CASGTSGYIEQFF. The DNA of the CDR3 is TGTGCCAGCGGGACTAGCGGGTATATTGAGCAGTTCTTC.

The J gene is TRBJ2-1, the V gene TRBV18, with 8 bases matching TRBD1. Germline CDR1 KGHSH, CDR2 LQKENI. V shed 2 bases and J 7 bases; nucleotides not matched to a gene: 7. CDR3 length equals 15 residues. CDR3: CASSPGTGGFNEQFF. For the CDR3, the DNA is TGTGCCAGCTCACCAGGGACAGGCGGGTTTAATGAGCAGTTCTTC.

This clonotype was seen only once. CDR3 nucleotide sequence: TGTGCTAGTGGTTTCGGGCGGGACTGTCGCGAGCAGTACGTC. As protein: CASGFGRDCREQYV. The chain carries TRBV12-5 and TRBJ2-7; weak D call: TRBD2 (6 bases). V lost 3 bases to trimming and J lost 6 bases, with 15 bases between them. CDR1 is LGHNT and CDR2 is FRNRAP in the germline V gene. This CDR3 has 14 amino acids.

The chain carries TRBV5-6 and TRBJ1-5; 8 positions agree with TRBD1. J was trimmed by 5 bases and V by 4 bases; bases with no gene match: 2. This CDR3 contains 13 residues. Germline CDR1 reads SGHDT; CDR2 reads YYEEEE. As DNA, the CDR3 is TGTGCCAGCAGCAAGGACAGGGATCAGCCCCAGCATTTT. Its protein product is CASSKDRDQPQHF.

The CDR3 is CASSLTGYEQYV. For the CDR3, the DNA is TGTGCCAGCAGTTTAACGGGTTACGAGCAGTACGTC. The chain recombines TRBV12-3 or TRBV12-4 with TRBJ2-7; D unresolved. Trimming cost V 2 bases and J 4 bases, with 6 bases left between them. CDR3 length: 12 residues.

This sequence joins TRBV27 and TRBJ1-5; D remains ambiguous. V gave up 6 bases and J gave up 0 bases, with 12 bases separating them. Germline CDR1 is MNHEY and CDR2 is SMNVEV (reference sequence). The CDR3 loop spans 15 amino acids. This chain's CDR3 is CASSSGRYSNQPQHF. Here the CDR3 DNA reads TGTGCCAGCAGCTCCGGACGGTATAGCAATCAGCCCCAGCATTTT.

V and J are TRBV3-1 and TRBJ2-2; 7 bases line up with TRBD2. Germline CDR1 and CDR2: LGHDT and YNNKEL (reference sequence). J lost 5 bases, V lost 5 bases, and 11 bases had no gene match. The CDR3 sequence is 16 residues long. This CDR3 reads CASSSSGGRGTGELFF. Written as DNA, the CDR3 is TGTGCCAGCAGCTCCTCTGGCGGGAGAGGGACCGGGGAGCTGTTTTTT.

This rearrangement joins TRBV23-1 to TRBJ2-5, with D possibly matching TRBD2 (6 bases). TRBV23-1 is an ORF, with its function uncertain. The CDR3 loop spans 15 amino acids. Trimming stripped 10 bases from V and 5 bases from J, with 23 bases between. CDR3 sequence: CATPGWRVVQETQYF. The CDR3 region has the DNA TGCGCCACCCCAGGGTGGAGGGTGGTGCAGGAGACCCAGTACTTC.

The rearrangement joins TRBV18 to TRBJ2-5; D gene uncertain. With 0 bases removed from V and 7 bases from J, the gap between germline ends came to 12 bases. The CDR3 is made up of 14 amino acids. Germline CDR1 is KGHSH and CDR2 is LQKENI. CDR3 nucleotides: TGTGCCAGCTCACCACCTGAACTGCCAGTGACCCAGTACTTC. This gives the protein CASSPPELPVTQYF.

This chain links TRBV7-9 with TRBJ2-2, with D perhaps TRBD2 (5 bases). Germline CDR1 reads SEHNR; CDR2 reads FQNEAQ (reference sequence). This CDR3 comprises 16 residues. V dropped 0 bases and J dropped 2 bases, with 10 bases sitting between them. Written as DNA, the CDR3 is TGTGCCAGCAGCTTAGCAGGGAGTCTAAACACCGGGGAGCTGTTTTTT. Its translation: CASSLAGSLNTGELFF.

This chain connects TRBV13 to TRBJ2-4, with D maybe TRBD1 (6 bases). Per the germline V gene, CDR1 is PRHDT and CDR2 is FYEKMQ (reference sequence). V lost 2 bases, J lost 1 base, and 6 bases lay in between. The CDR3 is 14 residues long. CDR3 DNA sequence: TGTGCCAGCAGCTTACAGGGGGCCAAAAACATTCAGTACTTC. Translating gives CASSLQGAKNIQYF.

J is TRBJ2-3 and V is TRBV7-9; TRBD2 agrees at 9 bases. There are 18 residues in the CDR3. Germline trimming cut 5 bases from V and 2 bases from J; bases unmatched to any gene: 14. CDR1 and CDR2 (germline): SEHNR, FQNEAQ (reference sequence). Written as DNA, the CDR3 is TGTGCCAGCAGCCAGCCTCGGCTAGCGGGGACCAACACAGATACGCAGTATTTT. Residues: CASSQPRLAGTNTDTQYF. The whole variable domain, filled in from reference TRBV7-9 and TRBJ2-3, reads DTGVSQNPRHKITKRGQNVTFRCDPISEHNRLYWYRQTLGQGPEFLTYFQNEAQLEKSRLLSDRFSAERPKGSFSTLEIQRTEQGDSAMYLCASSQPRLAGTNTDTQYFGPGTRLTVL.

V and J are TRBV2 and TRBJ1-5; D is uncertain. There are 15 residues in the CDR3. Between the trimmed V and J ends, which lost 3 bases and 0 bases, there was a span of 9 bases. The germline gives CDR1 SNHLY, CDR2 FYNNEI. For the CDR3, the DNA is TGTGCCAGCAGTGATTTGGGCGATAGCAATCAGCCCCAGCATTTT. As protein: CASSDLGDSNQPQHF.

This clonotype was observed once. The chain is built from TRBV7-3 and TRBJ1-2; the match to TRBD1 covers 9 bases. Germline V gene data show CDR1 as SGHTA and CDR2 as FQGTGA. CDR3 length equals 16 residues. The J segment lost 0 bases and the V segment lost 4 bases, leaving 6 bases of the junction unmatched. CDR3 in DNA: TGTGCCAGCAGCTCAGGACAGGGGCGAACTAACTATGGCTACACCTTC. Its translation is CASSSGQGRTNYGYTF.

V and J are TRBV10-3 and TRBJ1-1; no reliable D call. Between the trimmed V and J ends, which lost 3 bases and 5 bases, there was a span of 7 bases. CDR1 and CDR2 from the germline V gene are ENHRY and SYGVKD. There are 12 residues in the CDR3. DNA for the CDR3: TGTGCCATCAGTGACCTGGGAACTGAAGCTTTCTTT. This encodes CAISDLGTEAFF.

V and J are TRBV5-6 and TRBJ2-7; tentative D call: TRBD1 (5 bases). The germline gives CDR1 SGHDT, CDR2 YYEEEE. V gave up 4 bases and J gave up 6 bases, with 17 bases separating them. The CDR3 covers 14 residues. The CDR3: CASSPRRQQGEQYF. As DNA, the CDR3 is TGTGCCAGCAGCCCACGGAGACAGCAGGGCGAGCAGTACTTC.

The V and J genes are TRBV29-1 and TRBJ1-2; no definite D call. The germline V gene has CDR1 SQVTM and CDR2 ANQGSEA. This CDR3 spans 17 amino acids. Trimming removed 2 bases from V and 2 bases from J, with 21 bases in between. The CDR3 region has the DNA TGCAGCGTTGAATCGGTGTTGGGCCAGCCGATCAACTATGGCTACACCTTC. Translation: CSVESVLGQPINYGYTF.

The chain couples TRBV7-6 to TRBJ2-7, with TRBD2 as a possible D gene (5 bases). The germline V gene has CDR1 SGHVS and CDR2 FNYEAQ. Trimming removed 5 bases from V and 1 base from J, with 18 bases in between. The length of the CDR3 is 16 residues. The CDR3 sequence: CASSPPPRDMSYEQYF. CDR3 nucleotide sequence: TGTGCCAGCAGCCCACCTCCACGGGATATGTCCTACGAGCAGTACTTC.

V usage is TRBV6-5 and J usage is TRBJ1-2; D perhaps matches TRBD1 (6 bases). CDR3 size: 15 residues. Germline CDR1 MNHEY, CDR2 SVGAGI. V dropped 7 bases and J dropped 4 bases, with 19 bases sitting between them. CDR3 sequence: CASMGIRGHFYGYTF. CDR3 nucleotide sequence: TGTGCCAGCATGGGTATACGGGGACACTTCTATGGCTACACCTTC.

V usage is TRBV12-3 or TRBV12-4 and J usage is TRBJ2-7; D is unresolved. The V gene lost 4 bases and the J gene lost 4 bases, with 14 bases spanning the gap. There are 14 residues in the CDR3. CDR3 DNA: TGTGCCAGCAGTTGGGGTGGTAAGGGATACGAGCAGTACTTC. Amino acid sequence: CASSWGGKGYEQYF.

The J gene is TRBJ1-5, the V gene TRBV7-6, with 12 bases fitting TRBD1. The germline gives CDR1 SGHVS, CDR2 FNYEAQ. With 1 base clipped from V and 1 base from J, the junction kept 11 bases outside the gene matches. The CDR3 length is 20 residues. The CDR3 bases are TGTGCCAGCAGCTTAGGCCCCGGGACAGGGGGCCGCCGAAGCAATCAGCCCCAGCATTTT. It translates to CASSLGPGTGGRRSNQPQHF.

The chain joins TRBV4-1 to TRBJ2-1; D gene unclear. Trimming removed 3 bases at V and 5 bases at J, with 20 bases between. Germline loops: CDR1 MGHRA, CDR2 YSYEKL. The CDR3 covers 17 residues. The CDR3 coding sequence is TGCGCCAGCAGCCAGGATGTCCTGGGCAATCAGGACAATGAGCAGTTCTTC. This translates into CASSQDVLGNQDNEQFF.

The chain joins TRBV7-3 to TRBJ2-3; TRBD2 aligns across 7 bases. The CDR3 contains 15 residues. V gave up 3 bases and J gave up 6 bases; unmatched junction bases: 9. CDR1 and CDR2 from the germline V gene are SGHTA and FQGTGA. The CDR3 bases are TGTGCCAGCAGCTTCCTCCCGGGCGGGAGCGATACGCAGTATTTT. Its protein is CASSFLPGGSDTQYF.

The J gene is TRBJ2-1, the V gene TRBV12-3 or TRBV12-4, with 7 bases that match TRBD2. The J segment lost 6 bases and the V segment lost 1 base, leaving 3 bases of the junction unmatched. The CDR3 length is 14 residues. The CDR3 DNA reads TGTGCCAGCAGTTTAGTTTCGGGGGGCAATGAGCAGTTCTTC. Translated, it gives CASSLVSGGNEQFF.

The chain joins TRBV5-1 to TRBJ2-3, with TRBD1 matching over 7 bases. The CDR3 contains 15 residues. V lost 4 bases, J lost 2 bases, and 7 bases stayed unmatched. The germline gives CDR1 SGHRS, CDR2 YFSETQ. CDR3 sequence (DNA): TGCGCCAGCAGCCCACAACAGGGGCACACAGATACGCAGTATTTT. Translation gives CASSPQQGHTDTQYF.

The rearrangement uses TRBV9 and TRBJ2-3; TRBD2 matches 10 bases. Germline CDR1 is SGDLS and CDR2 is YYNGEE. This CDR3 region has 16 residues. V dropped 4 bases and J dropped 6; count of bases not matched to a gene: 11. The CDR3 spells CASSHRTSGSTDTQYF. The CDR3 coding sequence is TGTGCCAGCAGCCACCGGACTAGCGGATCTACGGATACGCAGTATTTT.

The chain combines TRBV27 with TRBJ2-6; 10 bases are shared with TRBD1. After removal of 3 bases from V and 3 bases from J, the junction contained 8 bases not matched to a gene. CDR3 length: 18 residues. The germline V gene has CDR1 MNHEY and CDR2 SMNVEV (reference sequence). DNA of the CDR3: TGTGCCAGCAGTTTTCGACAGGGGGCGTTGATTGGGGCCAACGTCCTGACTTTC. Its translation is CASSFRQGALIGANVLTF.

The chain uses TRBV2 and TRBJ2-7, with TRBD2 matching 9 bases. With 5 bases clipped from V and 3 bases from J, the junction kept 5 bases outside the gene matches. Germline V gene lookup returns CDR1 SNHLY and CDR2 FYNNEI. This CDR3 has 14 residues. The CDR3 protein is CASSPRLADYEQYV. The CDR3 DNA follows: TGTGCCAGCAGTCCCCGACTAGCGGACTACGAGCAGTACGTC.

This chain joins TRBV30 and TRBJ1-1, with D hard to call. Germline CDR1 GTSNPN, CDR2 SVGIG (reference sequence). V was cut by 3 bases and J by 5 bases, with 13 bases left in between. This CDR3 spans 13 amino acids. The CDR3 nucleotides read TGTGCCTGGAGCCACGGTCATAATACTGAAGCTTTCTTT. Its protein is CAWSHGHNTEAFF.